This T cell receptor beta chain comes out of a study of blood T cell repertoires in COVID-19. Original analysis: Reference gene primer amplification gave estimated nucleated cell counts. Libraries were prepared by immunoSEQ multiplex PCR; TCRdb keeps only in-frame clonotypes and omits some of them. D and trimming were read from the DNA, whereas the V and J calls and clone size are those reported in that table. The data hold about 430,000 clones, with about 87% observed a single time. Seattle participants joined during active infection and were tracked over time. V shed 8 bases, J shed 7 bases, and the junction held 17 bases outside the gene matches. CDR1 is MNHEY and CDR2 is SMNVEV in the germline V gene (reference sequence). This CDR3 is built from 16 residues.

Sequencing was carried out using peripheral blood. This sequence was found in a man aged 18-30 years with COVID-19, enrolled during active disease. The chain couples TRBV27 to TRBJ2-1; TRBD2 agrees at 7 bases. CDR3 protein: CASSILQSGTGNEQFF. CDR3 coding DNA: TGTGCCAGCTCGATTCTACAAAGCGGGACTGGGAATGAGCAGTTCTTC.